This T cell receptor (beta chain) was obtained from a study of CD8 T cells in ankylosing spondylitis. Whole-study results and caveats: Among TCR beta sequences, a motif of 7 to 9 highly homologous variants appeared characteristic of ankylosing spondylitis blood.

CDR3 length: 12 amino acids. Trimming took 3 bases from V and 7 from J, leaving 7 bases between them. This clonotype was recorded many times. Its antigen is still unknown. In making TCR beta libraries, quantitative 5'-RACE with molecular barcodes was used. TCRdb reanalysed the 5' RACE reads using MiXCR and keeps one entry per CDR3 protein. The table includes a few hundred thousand distinct CDR3 sequences, under 20% detected once. The gene calls are TRBV12-3 or TRBV12-4 and TRBJ2-1, with unresolved D. This TCR was sampled from a male donor with ankylosing spondylitis or in good health (not recorded which). The sample was blood, either unsorted or a sorted T cell fraction (not recorded which). In DNA form, the CDR3 reads TGTGCCAGCAGTTTCTGGGGTAATGAGCAGTTCTTC. Residues: CASSFWGNEQFF.